One and the same sample provided the 26 T cell receptor beta chains below, sequenced in a study of CD8+ T cells in alopecia areata. Extraction of RNA preceded its reverse transcription into cDNA, which served as the sequencing template. The table came from immunoSEQ multiplex PCR; TCRdb's copy has only in-frame clones and leaves some out. The sample comprises some 130,000 clones, about 49% of which are singletons, and approximately 18% rests with the top ten. The sequencing here drew on CD8+ T cells sorted from blood, taken at week 0. The receptor set was obtained from a human donor with alopecia areata.

This chain connects TRBV13 to TRBJ2-5; D might be TRBD1 or TRBD2, each matching 5 bases. Trimming took off 5 bases at V and 5 bases at J, with 12 bases between the two ends. CDR1 PRHDT and CDR2 FYEKMQ come from the germline V gene (reference sequence). The CDR3 runs 13 residues. Here the CDR3 reads CASSPEGQETQYF. As DNA, the CDR3 is TGTGCCAGCAGCCCCGAGGGGCAGGAGACCCAGTACTTC.

The genes are TRBV7-8 and TRBJ2-5, with 10 bases identical to TRBD2. CDR1 and CDR2 from the germline V gene are SGHVS and FQNEAQ. The V gene end was trimmed by 2 bases and the J gene end by 2 bases; junction bases not matched to a gene: 5. The CDR3 totals 16 residues. This chain's CDR3 is CASSLRASGGQETQYF. The DNA for the CDR3 is TGTGCCAGCAGCTTAAGGGCTAGCGGGGGTCAAGAGACCCAGTACTTC.

This chain links TRBV13 with TRBJ2-1; perhaps TRBD1 as D (6 bases). V was pared by 0 bases and J by 8 bases, with 11 bases between. Per the germline V gene, CDR1 is PRHDT and CDR2 is FYEKMQ (reference sequence). This CDR3 comprises 14 residues. CDR3: CASSLGEGVHEQFF. CDR3 coding DNA: TGTGCCAGCAGCTTAGGTGAGGGGGTCCATGAGCAGTTCTTC.

The chain is built from TRBV27 and TRBJ1-2, with 7 bases fitting TRBD1. From germline, CDR1 is MNHEY and CDR2 SMNVEV (reference sequence). After removal of 2 bases from V and 4 bases from J, the junction contained 7 bases not matched to a gene. The length of the CDR3 is 15 residues. In DNA, the CDR3 is TGTGCCAGCAGTTTAGGGACAGTTCCGGTCTATGGCTACACCTTC. Translation gives CASSLGTVPVYGYTF.

This clone was observed a handful of times. Other nucleotide sequences from this sample produce the same CDR3. The chain is built from TRBV9 and TRBJ2-7; a possible D gene is TRBD2 (6 bases). Trimming took 0 bases from V and 4 from J, leaving 11 bases between them. The CDR3 loop spans 14 amino acids. In germline, CDR1 is SGDLS, CDR2 YYNGEE. CDR3 region: CASSVGGGGYEQYF. Here the CDR3 DNA reads TGTGCCAGCAGCGTAGGGGGAGGTGGGTACGAGCAGTACTTC.

This chain links TRBV30 with TRBJ2-7, with D hard to call. Trimming cost V 0 bases and J 7 bases, with 10 bases left between them. Germline loops: CDR1 GTSNPN, CDR2 SVGIG (reference sequence). The CDR3 spans 12 residues. The CDR3, as DNA: TGTGCCTGGAGTGTAGGGCTCCAGGAGCAGTACTTC. Translation gives CAWSVGLQEQYF.

This sequence joins TRBV2 and TRBJ2-3; TRBD2 agrees at 8 bases. The CDR3 spans 18 residues. The V gene's germline CDR1 is SNHLY and CDR2 FYNNEI. With V trimmed by 4 bases and J by 0 bases, 12 bases remained unmatched. The CDR3 DNA sequence: TGTGCCAGCAGTGGAACGGGGGGGGGATATACTAGCACAGATACGCAGTATTTT. This codes for CASSGTGGGYTSTDTQYF.

This chain uses TRBV9 with TRBJ1-1; D gene unclear. The germline CDR1 and CDR2 sequences are SGDLS and YYNGEE. Trimming stripped 2 bases from V and 0 bases from J, with 14 bases between. CDR3 size: 16 residues. The CDR3 DNA is TGTGCCAGCAGCGTGGCCAGCGAAGGCTTGAACACTGAAGCTTTCTTT. It yields the protein CASSVASEGLNTEAFF.

The J gene is TRBJ2-2, the V gene TRBV5-6; D unclear. Trimming pared 4 bases from V and 0 bases from J, leaving 7 bases between. CDR1 and CDR2 from the germline V gene are SGHDT and YYEEEE. The CDR3 spans 14 residues. Here the CDR3 DNA reads TGTGCCAGCAGCGTAATAGCGAACACCGGGGAGCTGTTTTTT. As protein: CASSVIANTGELFF.

The chain couples TRBV7-9 to TRBJ2-7; D gene ambiguous. Trimming took 4 bases from V and 0 from J, leaving 4 bases between them. This CDR3 has 12 amino acids. Looked up from germline, CDR1 is SEHNR and CDR2 is FQNEAQ (reference sequence). CDR3 bases: TGTGCCAGCAGCTGGAGCTCCTACGAGCAGTACTTC. It translates to CASSWSSYEQYF. Full variable domain (rest looked up from reference TRBV7-9 and TRBJ2-7): DTGVSQNPRHKITKRGQNVTFRCDPISEHNRLYWYRQTLGQGPEFLTYFQNEAQLEKSRLLSDRFSAERPKGSFSTLEIQRTEQGDSAMYLCASSWSSYEQYFGPGTRLTVT.

The chain carries TRBV15 and TRBJ2-3; 7 nucleotides agree with TRBD1. CDR1 is LNHNV and CDR2 is YYDKDF in the germline V gene (reference sequence). Trimming removed 5 bases from V and 2 bases from J; junction bases left unmatched: 10. This CDR3 region has 16 residues. CDR3 DNA sequence: TGTGCCACCAGCGGTTTACGGACAGGTTCCACAGATACGCAGTATTTT. Translated, it gives CATSGLRTGSTDTQYF.

This clone was counted only a few times. Given a much more abundant clone one base away, this may be a read error. This rearrangement joins TRBV27 to TRBJ2-2; tentative D call: TRBD2 (5 bases). Germline lookup yields CDR1 MNHEY and CDR2 SMNVEV (reference sequence). V was trimmed by 5 bases and J by 1 base, leaving 5 bases between them. This CDR3 contains 13 residues. The CDR3 region is CASSRENTGELFF. CDR3 DNA: TGTGCCAGCAGTCGGGAGAACACCGGGGAGCTGTTTTTT.

The rearrangement joins TRBV2 to TRBJ1-2; D unclear. V lost 2 bases to trimming and J lost 4 bases, with 14 bases between them. This CDR3 spans 15 amino acids. From germline, CDR1 is SNHLY and CDR2 FYNNEI. DNA for the CDR3: TGTGCCAGCAGTGAATCCTGGTTGGCCCTCTATGGCTACACCTTC. This gives the protein CASSESWLALYGYTF. Supplemented by reference TRBV2 and TRBJ1-2, the full variable domain reads EPEVTQTPSHQVTQMGQEVILRCVPISNHLYFYWYRQILGQKVEFLVSFYNNEISEKSEIFDDQFSVERPDGSNFTLKIRSTKLEDSAMYFCASSESWLALYGYTFGSGTRLTVV.

This clone was seen a handful of times. This chain links TRBV13 with TRBJ1-6; the match to TRBD1 covers 8 bases. Germline assignment: CDR1 PRHDT and CDR2 FYEKMQ (reference sequence). The trim removed 5 bases at V and 8 bases at J, leaving 5 bases unmatched. The CDR3 runs 14 residues. The chain's CDR3 is CASSTDRVDSPLHF. For the CDR3, the DNA is TGTGCCAGCAGCACGGACAGGGTCGATTCACCCCTCCACTTT.

Concerning this clone: The germline gene is not matched at one end of the junction; a read error may be the cause. The J gene is TRBJ2-3, the V gene TRBV5-1, with a tentative D call TRBD1 (6 bases). The germline V gene has CDR1 SGHRS and CDR2 YFSETQ. CDR3 length: 14 residues. The CDR3 coding sequence is TGCGCCGGCAGGGGAAGAGGGAACACAGATACGCAGTATTTT. Its translation is CAGRGRGNTDTQYF. The variable domain in full, completed from reference TRBV5-1 and TRBJ2-3, reads KAGVTQTPRYLIKTRGQQVTLSCSPISGHRSVSWYQQTPGQGLQFLFEYFSETQRNKGNFPGRFSGRQFSNSRSEMNVSTLELGDSALYLCAGRGRGNTDTQYFGPGTRLTVL.

The rearrangement links TRBV7-9 to TRBJ1-2, with 8 nucleotides matching TRBD1. The CDR3 extends over 18 amino acids. J was trimmed by 4 bases and V by 1 base; bases with no gene match: 14. The germline CDR1 and CDR2 sequences are SEHNR and FQNEAQ (reference sequence). The CDR3 loop reads CASSLGSTRTGTGYGYTF. CDR3 nucleotide sequence: TGTGCCAGCAGCTTAGGATCAACTAGGACAGGGACAGGCTATGGCTACACCTTC.

This clone occurred a few times. The rearrangement links TRBV7-9 to TRBJ2-1; TRBD2 matches at 12 bases. Germline V lookup: CDR1 SEHNR, CDR2 FQNEAQ (reference sequence). The CDR3 spans 15 residues. Germline trimming cut 5 bases from V and 3 bases from J; bases unmatched to any gene: 2. The CDR3 region is CASSPSGGGYNEQFF. The CDR3 DNA reads as TGTGCCAGCAGCCCTAGCGGGGGGGGCTACAATGAGCAGTTCTTC. Based on the CDR3 plus reference TRBV7-9 and TRBJ2-1, the full variable domain is DTGVSQNPRHKITKRGQNVTFRCDPISEHNRLYWYRQTLGQGPEFLTYFQNEAQLEKSRLLSDRFSAERPKGSFSTLEIQRTEQGDSAMYLCASSPSGGGYNEQFFGPGTRLTVL.

This clone occurred a few times. V is TRBV29-1 and J is TRBJ2-1; D perhaps matches TRBD1 (8 bases). This CDR3 comprises 14 residues. Between the trimmed V and J ends, which lost 7 bases and 2 bases, there was a span of 15 bases. CDR1 SQVTM and CDR2 ANQGSEA come from the germline V gene. The DNA of the CDR3 is TGCAGCGCCCGGACAGGGACTACCTACAATGAGCAGTTCTTC. Translation: CSARTGTTYNEQFF.

The chain has TRBV29-1 and TRBJ1-4; D is undetermined. This CDR3 is built from 12 residues. CDR1 SQVTM and CDR2 ANQGSEA come from the germline V gene. Trimming left V 1 base short and J 15 bases short, with 15 bases between. The CDR3 DNA reads TGCAGCGTTGAAGCGGGAGCCGGATGGATGTTTTTT. It specifies CSVEAGAGWMFF.

This clone occurred once. This chain links TRBV30 with TRBJ2-1; the match to TRBD2 covers 7 bases. The CDR3 loop spans 17 amino acids. Germline-derived CDR1 and CDR2 are GTSNPN and SVGIG (reference sequence). With V trimmed by 0 bases and J by 0 bases, 8 bases remained unmatched. The CDR3 reads CAWSVFSRGSSYNEQFF. The CDR3, as DNA: TGTGCCTGGAGTGTATTCTCGCGGGGGAGCTCCTACAATGAGCAGTTCTTC.

This clone was observed a few times. CDR3 amino acids: CASSYSGQEIAYEQYF. The CDR3 DNA reads as TGTGCCAGCAGTTACTCTGGACAGGAGATCGCCTACGAGCAGTACTTC. The J gene is TRBJ2-7, the V gene TRBV6-5; 7 nucleotides match TRBD1. V gave up 0 bases and J gave up 2 bases; unmatched junction bases: 7. Germline CDR1 MNHEY, CDR2 SVGAGI. The CDR3 extends over 16 amino acids.

The gene calls are TRBV9 and TRBJ2-7, with D unresolved. There are 11 residues in the CDR3. V lost 7 bases, J lost 6 bases, and 11 bases lay in between. Germline V lookup: CDR1 SGDLS, CDR2 YYNGEE. CDR3 protein: CASGGPSEQYF. CDR3 in DNA: TGTGCCAGCGGTGGTCCCTCCGAGCAGTACTTC.

There are a few counts of this clone. The chain carries TRBV30 and TRBJ1-2; TRBD1 aligns across 9 bases. The CDR3 length is 15 residues. The V segment lost 3 bases and the J segment 5 bases; nucleotides outside the gene matches: 10. CDR1 GTSNPN and CDR2 SVGIG come from the germline V gene (reference sequence). The CDR3 loop reads CAWRDLNRGRYGYTF. The CDR3 nucleotides read TGTGCCTGGAGGGACCTAAACAGGGGGCGTTATGGCTACACCTTC.

The chain couples TRBV27 to TRBJ1-5; D is perhaps TRBD1 (6 bases). There are 17 residues in the CDR3. With 3 bases removed from V and 4 bases from J, the gap between germline ends came to 19 bases. Germline V gene data show CDR1 as MNHEY and CDR2 as SMNVEV (reference sequence). This CDR3 reads CASSLGAGELGNQPQHF. For the CDR3, the DNA is TGTGCCAGCAGTTTGGGGGCTGGGGAATTGGGGAATCAGCCCCAGCATTTT.

The chain is built from TRBV29-1 and TRBJ2-1, with D perhaps TRBD1 (6 bases). CDR3 length equals 13 residues. The germline CDR1 and CDR2 sequences are SQVTM and ANQGSEA. The V end was cut by 0 bases, the J end by 8 bases, with 11 bases between. This CDR3 reads CSVEEGQGYEQFF. In nucleotides, the CDR3 is TGCAGCGTTGAAGAGGGGCAGGGGTATGAGCAGTTCTTC.

J is TRBJ2-5 and V is TRBV5-6; TRBD2 agrees at 8 bases. Losses at the gene ends were 0 bases for V and 3 bases for J; bases not matched to a gene: 1. The germline CDR1 and CDR2 sequences are SGHDT and YYEEEE. CDR3 length equals 14 residues. The CDR3 DNA sequence: TGTGCCAGCAGCTTGGAACTAGCGGAAGAGACCCAGTACTTC. This translates into CASSLELAEETQYF.